These 29 T cell receptor beta chains share one sample of origin, sequenced in a study of tumor-infiltrating lymphocytes in primary liver carcinoma. Germline DNA was also extracted, while the blood RNA originated from unsorted whole blood. Total RNA (approximately 0.5 ug) served as template for TCR beta cDNA synthesis primed by a constant-region primer. TCR beta libraries came from three nested multiplex PCR rounds using slightly modified ARM-PCR. The two initial PCR rounds, about 9 cycles each, used TRBV1-TRBV30 forward and C-beta reverse primers. TCRdb passed the multiplex PCR reads through MiXCR, listing each CDR3 protein once. Of about 310,000 distinct CDR3 sequences listed, approximately 65% are singletons. Sample: peripheral blood. The receptor set was obtained from a man aged 40-55 years with primary liver carcinoma and hepatitis B virus infection.

Note on this clonotype: A single base separates this from a much larger clone, so it may be a read error. The rearrangement links TRBV4-2 to TRBJ2-1; 10 bases fit TRBD2. The CDR3 covers 17 residues. The germline V gene has CDR1 LGHNA and CDR2 YNFKEQ. In DNA, the CDR3 is TGTGCCAGCAGCCGAGTTACTAGCGGGACCTCCTACAATGAGCAGCTCTTC. Its protein product is CASSRVTSGTSYNEQLF.

This clonotype appeared a single time. The rearrangement uses TRBV7-9 and TRBJ2-1, with TRBD2 matching 10 bases. Germline V gene data show CDR1 as SEHNR and CDR2 as FQNEAQ (reference sequence). This CDR3 has 16 amino acids. Trimming at V came to 3 bases and at J to 4 bases, leaving 6 bases not matched to a gene. CDR3: CASSFLAGDKYNEQFF. DNA for the CDR3: TGTGCCAGCAGCTTCCTAGCGGGAGATAAGTACAATGAGCAGTTCTTC.

A word on this clonotype: A single base separates this from a much larger clone, so it may be a read error. The V gene is TRBV12-3 or TRBV12-4, the J gene TRBJ2-2; TRBD1 agrees at 7 bases. CDR3 size: 15 residues. The CDR3 sequence is CTSSLSPTGNGELFF. As DNA, the CDR3 is TGTACCAGCAGTTTATCCCCGACAGGGAACGGGGAGCTGTTTTTT.

This clonotype was seen at least ten times. The V gene is TRBV6-2 or TRBV6-3, the J gene TRBJ1-1, with 10 bases fitting TRBD1. Germline V lookup: CDR1 MNHEY, CDR2 SVGEGT. The CDR3 consists of 13 residues. Trimming took 6 bases from V and 6 from J; bases not matched to a gene: 4. The CDR3 DNA reads TGTGCCAGCAGGGGACAGGGGTTGGCTGAAGCTTTCTTT. This gives the protein CASRGQGLAEAFF.

The chain couples TRBV2 to TRBJ2-7; the D gene is possibly TRBD1 (5 bases). V was clipped by 3 bases and J by 1 base, with 10 bases between them. CDR3 length: 14 amino acids. The germline V gene encodes CDR1 SNHLY and CDR2 FYNNEI. CDR3 in amino acids: CASSDARGSYEQYF. CDR3 sequence (DNA): TGTGCCAGCAGTGATGCTAGGGGATCCTACGAGCAGTACTTC.

The chain uses TRBV2 and TRBJ2-5, with a tentative D call TRBD1 (6 bases). Germline CDR1 SNHLY, CDR2 FYNNEI. The CDR3 spans 15 residues. V was cut by 4 bases and J by 0 bases, with 12 bases left in between. CDR3 sequence (DNA): TGTGCCAGCAGTGTAGGACAGAGAAACCAAGAGACCCAGTACTTC. Encoded protein: CASSVGQRNQETQYF.

A single count supports this clonotype. One end of the junction fails to match germline, which may point to a read error. The CDR3 DNA reads as TGTGCCAACAGTAATCTCTTCCGGGGGGCCCATGAGCAGTACTTC. Its protein product is CANSNLFRGAHEQYF. The chain combines TRBV6-5 with TRBJ2-7; possibly TRBD2 for D (7 bases). Germline CDR1 and CDR2: MNHEY and SVGAGI. The CDR3 is made up of 15 amino acids.

A remark on this clonotype: One junction end disagrees with the germline gene, perhaps due to a read error. The V gene is TRBV5-1, the J gene TRBJ2-2; tentatively, D is TRBD2 (5 bases). The germline V gene encodes CDR1 SGHRS and CDR2 YFSETQ. The CDR3 length is 16 residues. The CDR3 here is CASSLKTRANTGEPFF. In DNA, the CDR3 is TGCGCCAGCAGCCTTAAAACTAGAGCGAACACCGGGGAGCCGTTTTTT.

This chain joins TRBV10-2 and TRBJ2-7; 8 nucleotides align to TRBD2. Trimming removed 5 bases from V and 4 bases from J; junction bases left unmatched: 13. Germline V lookup: CDR1 WSHSY, CDR2 SAAADI. This CDR3 spans 16 amino acids. CDR3 sequence: CASSLSAGGGRYEQYF. CDR3 nucleotide sequence: TGCGCCAGCAGTCTCTCGGCGGGGGGAGGGAGGTACGAGCAGTACTTC.

Worth noting for this clonotype: One end of the junction fails to match germline, which may point to a read error. The rearrangement links TRBV5-1 to TRBJ2-1; TRBD2 is a possible D gene (5 bases). This CDR3 contains 15 residues. Germline values: CDR1 SGHRS, CDR2 YFSETQ. Written as DNA, the CDR3 is TGCGCCGGCAGCTTGGGTCTAGTGGGAGCCAATGAGCAGTTCTTC. This gives the protein CAGSLGLVGANEQFF.

The chain links TRBV28 to TRBJ2-7; no reliable D call. CDR1 and CDR2 from the germline V gene are MDHEN and SYDVKM. V gave up 5 bases and J gave up 2 bases, with 13 bases separating them. The CDR3 loop spans 14 amino acids. The DNA of the CDR3 is TGTGCCAGCAGTCCCCCAACAGCCGCCTACGAGCAGTACTTC. It translates to CASSPPTAAYEQYF.

As for this clonotype: Just one base apart from a much larger clone, this may be a read error. The J gene is TRBJ2-3, the V gene TRBV10-2; D is unclear. The CDR3 spans 13 residues. The germline V gene encodes CDR1 WSHSY and CDR2 SAAADI. The CDR3 sequence is CASSVQYTYTQYF. CDR3 nucleotides: TGCGCCAGCAGTGTGCAGTACACATATACGCAGTATTTT.

With regard to this clonotype: A much larger clonotype is one base distant, so this may be a read error. The chain recombines TRBV6-5 with TRBJ2-2; D unclear. The germline V gene encodes CDR1 MNHEY and CDR2 SVGAGI. V was cut by 8 bases and J by 2 bases, with 9 bases left in between. The CDR3 consists of 13 residues. CDR3 region: CASFGDNTGELFF. CDR3 coding DNA: TGTGCCAGCTTTGGGGATAACACCGGGGAGCTGTTTTTT.

This clonotype was counted a single time. This chain connects TRBV4-2 to TRBJ1-2; D is ambiguous. This CDR3 has 15 residues. CDR1 is LGHNA and CDR2 is YNFKEQ in the germline V gene. In DNA, the CDR3 is TGTAACGGCAGCCAAGAAGTCCGGGCCCTCTATGGCTACACCTTC. Translating gives CNGSQEVRALYGYTF.

Of note for this clonotype: A much larger clone differs from this one at a single base, so this may be a read error. J is TRBJ1-5 and V is TRBV12-3 or TRBV12-4; D gene unclear. The CDR3 has 14 amino acids. The V gene lost 5 bases and the J gene lost 7 bases, with 15 bases spanning the gap. CDR3 sequence: CASSLDWAGQPQHF. In DNA, the CDR3 is TGTGCCAGCAGTCTGGACTGGGCCGGGCAGCCCCAGCATTTT.

About this clonotype: This sequence may be a read error, since a much larger clone differs from it by one base. The rearrangement links TRBV4-3 to TRBJ2-2; 9 nucleotides line up with TRBD1. The germline CDR1 and CDR2 sequences are LGHNA and YSLEER. The CDR3 consists of 19 residues. In nucleotides, the CDR3 is TGCGCCAGCGGCCAAGATCCCCTGGGGACAGGGCCGAACACCGGGGAGCTGTTTTTT. Translating it yields CASGQDPLGTGPNTGELFF.

A remark on this clonotype: The conserved phenylalanine or tryptophan normally closing the CDR3 is absent here, so this likely arose from a read error. The chain links TRBV7-9 to TRBJ2-6; D remains unclear. CDR1 is SEHNR, CDR2 FQNEAQ, per germline (reference sequence). There are 12 residues in the CDR3. This CDR3 is CTSHAGANVLTL. The CDR3 DNA follows: TGTACCAGCCATGCCGGGGCCAACGTCCTGACTCTC.

In its sample, this clonotype was seen many times. This chain joins TRBV10-3 and TRBJ1-1; 8 positions agree with TRBD1. V lost 6 bases, J lost 2 bases, and 5 bases stayed unmatched. CDR1 is ENHRY, CDR2 SYGVKD, per germline. The CDR3 is made up of 14 amino acids. The CDR3: CAIRPGQGNTEAFF. In nucleotides, the CDR3 is TGTGCCATCAGACCTGGACAGGGTAACACTGAAGCTTTCTTT.

Details on this clonotype: Since the CDR3 does not end with the conserved phenylalanine or tryptophan, this likely comes from a read error. This sequence joins TRBV4-1 and TRBJ2-7, with TRBD2 identical over 14 bases. Germline V gene sequence: CDR1 MGHRA, CDR2 YSYEKL. V was clipped by 4 bases and J by 7 bases; unmatched bases: 30. The CDR3 loop spans 23 amino acids. In DNA form, the CDR3 reads TGCGCCAGCAGCCGTCTACCGGGACAGGGGATACCGACTAGCGGGAGGGCCGGGGGAGAGCAGTACCTT. Translating it yields CASSRLPGQGIPTSGRAGGEQYL.

Worth noting for this clonotype: A much bigger clone sits one base away, suggesting this may be a read error. CDR3: CASSNTGLLAKSIQYF. Here the CDR3 DNA reads TGTGCCAGCAGTAACACAGGGTTATTAGCCAAAAGCATTCAGTACTTC. This rearrangement joins TRBV28 to TRBJ2-4; TRBD1 might be the D (6 bases). Per the germline V gene, CDR1 is MDHEN and CDR2 is SYDVKM. This CDR3 is built from 16 residues.

This chain connects TRBV11-2 to TRBJ2-1, with 10 bases identical to TRBD2. The CDR3 spans 16 residues. In germline, CDR1 is SGHAT, CDR2 FQNNGV. CDR3 nucleotide sequence: TGTGCAATCAGCGACCCTCCTAGCGGGAGAAACAATGAGCAGTTCTTC. Protein product: CAISDPPSGRNNEQFF. Full variable domain (outside the CDR3, taken from reference TRBV11-2 and TRBJ2-1): EAGVAQSPRYKIIEKRQSVAFWCNPISGHATLYWYQQILGQGPKLLIQFQNNGVVDDSQLPKDRFSAERLKGVDSTLKIQPAKLEDSAVYLCAISDPPSGRNNEQFFGPGTRLTVL.

This clonotype has more than one count but fewer than ten. The junction does not match germline at one end; this may be a read error. The chain couples TRBV7-8 to TRBJ2-5; 12 bases align to TRBD2. The CDR3 covers 16 residues. Germline V CDR1 and CDR2: SGHVS, FQNEAQ. CDR3 in amino acids: CASSFLAGGPREIQYF. The CDR3 nucleotides are TGTGCCAGCAGTTTCCTAGCGGGAGGGCCGAGGGAGATCCAGTACTTC. Combining the CDR3 with reference TRBV7-8 and TRBJ2-5 gives the whole variable domain GAGVSQSPRYKVAKRGQDVALRCDPISGHVSLFWYQQALGQGPEFLTYFQNEAQLDKSGLPSDRFFAERPEGSVSTLKIQRTQQEDSAVYLCASSFLAGGPREIQYFGPGTRLLVL.

The chain joins TRBV21-1 to TRBJ2-7; the table's D call of TRBD1 was not tested on the DNA. TRBV21-1 is a pseudogene segment. There are 13 residues in the CDR3. The CDR3 DNA sequence: TGTGCCAGCAGCCTCCCCTGGGGGGCCACGCAGTACTTC. This sequence encodes CASSLPWGATQYF.

Details on this clonotype: Just one base apart from a much larger clone, this may be a read error. The chain couples TRBV4-1 to TRBJ2-1; D not resolved. Germline assignment: CDR1 MGHRA and CDR2 YSYEKL. The CDR3 sequence is 12 residues long. CDR3 nucleotides: TGCGTCAGCAGCTATAGCTTGGGTGAGCAGTTCTTC. As protein: CVSSYSLGEQFF.

Ten or more counts support this clonotype. J is TRBJ1-2 and V is TRBV6-5; D remains unclear. CDR3 length: 14 residues. Deletions cut 2 bases from V and 4 bases from J, with 11 bases between. Per germline, CDR1 MNHEY and CDR2 SVGAGI. As DNA, the CDR3 is TGTGCCAGCAGTTACGCCGAATCAGGCTATGGCTACACCTTC. Protein sequence: CASSYAESGYGYTF.

This chain joins TRBV11-2 and TRBJ2-3; D perhaps matches TRBD2 (6 bases). Trimming removed 7 bases from V and 6 bases from J, with 14 bases in between. This CDR3 comprises 13 residues. CDR1 is SGHAT and CDR2 is FQNNGV in the germline V gene. CDR3 DNA sequence: TGTGCCAGCACGTGGAGGGAATATGATACGCAGTATTTT. Translated: CASTWREYDTQYF.

Points on this clonotype: At one of its ends the junction is not consistent with the germline gene, which may arise from a read error. The chain uses TRBV12-3 or TRBV12-4 and TRBJ1-1; tentatively, D is TRBD1 (5 bases). This CDR3 is 15 amino acids long. The CDR3 protein is CASCLRQGRLAEAFF. The CDR3 nucleotides read TGTGCCAGCTGTTTAAGGCAGGGCCGATTAGCTGAAGCTTTCTTT.

To note about this clonotype: The germline gene is not matched at one end of the junction; a read error may be the cause. The rearrangement uses TRBV6-1 and TRBJ2-1, with no clear D. The CDR3 contains 15 residues. In germline, CDR1 is MNHNS, CDR2 SASEGT. For the CDR3, the DNA is TGTGCCACCAGTAACGGGCGCCGGTCCTTCAACGAGCAGTTCTTC. This encodes CATSNGRRSFNEQFF.

In regard to this clonotype: A read error may be the cause here, since a much bigger clone is one base away. The chain recombines TRBV10-3 with TRBJ2-1; 8 bases are shared with TRBD1. Losses at the gene ends were 6 bases for V and 5 bases for J; bases not matched to a gene: 6. The CDR3 consists of 14 residues. The germline CDR1 and CDR2 sequences are ENHRY and SYGVKD. CDR3 nucleotide sequence: TGTGCCATCAGGAGGACAGGGAGTGACAATGAGCAGTTCTTC. Amino acids: CAIRRTGSDNEQFF.